This paragraph reports one TCR beta chain. These data come from a study of cytotoxic CD8 clonotypes in ibrutinib-treated CLL. About the research overall: Outcomes included around 24 partial and 2 complete responses; after median approximately six years, approximately 14 stayed remitted and roughly 12 progressed.

This CDR3 comprises 13 residues. V gave up 10 bases and J gave up 9 bases, with 18 bases separating them. The germline CDR1 and CDR2 sequences are MGHDK and SYGVNS. Some clones are missing from TCRdb's copy, which holds only in-frame ones; the method was immunoSEQ multiplex PCR. The table records fewer than 400,000 clones, roughly 70% of them present only once. The V gene is TRBV25-1, the J gene TRBJ1-4, with D tentatively TRBD1 (5 bases). This TCR derives from a human donor with chronic lymphocytic leukemia. The sequenced sample was PBMCs, obtained after 36 months of ibrutinib treatment. The CDR3 region has the DNA TGTGCCACCGCGAGGGCGGGGGATCAAAAACTGTTTTTT. This translates into CATARAGDQKLFF. The full variable domain, with the rest looked up from reference TRBV25-1 and TRBJ1-4, is EADIYQTPRYLVIGTGKKITLECSQTMGHDKMYWYQQDPGMELHLIHYSYGVNSTEKGDLSSESTVSRIRTEHFPLTLESARPSHTSQYLCATARAGDQKLFFGSGTQLSVL.